The clone carrying this T cell receptor beta chain was seen only a few times. This CDR3 comprises 16 residues. Trimming removed 2 bases at V and 2 bases at J, with 14 bases between. Germline CDR1 and CDR2: KGHSH and LQKENI. In TCRdb, the 5' RACE reads were re-called with MiXCR into one record per CDR3 protein. The repertoire consists of about 21,000 distinct CDR3 sequences, with approximately 5.4% occurring once and the leading ten covering approximately 14%. This entry belongs to a study of early T cells in non-severe SARS-CoV-2 infection. The J gene is TRBJ2-3, the V gene TRBV18, with D perhaps assigned TRBD1 or TRBD2 (5 bases each). This clonotype was sampled from an adult who was a healthcare worker with PCR-confirmed SARS-CoV-2 infection or an uninfected control (not recorded which). The source material was whole blood, sampled at baseline. This chain's CDR3 is CASSPVRPGTTDTQYF. CDR3 nucleotide sequence: TGTGCCAGCTCACCAGTGCGGCCAGGGACCACAGATACGCAGTATTTT.